Sequencing of this T cell receptor (beta chain) was carried out in a study of blood T cell repertoires in COVID-19. Study details: PBMCs, B-cell-depleted T cells, or T cells were the source of the cDNA or gDNA that made up the material.

Germline V gene lookup returns CDR1 LNHDA and CDR2 SQIVND (reference sequence). V dropped 6 bases and J dropped 6; count of bases not matched to a gene: 10. CDR3 length equals 14 residues. This table comes from immunoSEQ multiplex PCR, and its TCRdb copy is limited to in-frame clones, with some not included. The table includes more than 85,000 clones, 85% detected once. The genes are TRBV19 and TRBJ2-7; 8 nucleotides line up with TRBD2. Sequenced input: peripheral blood. This sequence was found in a man older than 75 with acute or convalescent COVID-19. The CDR3 spells CASRSGTRVGEQYF. In DNA, the CDR3 is TGTGCCAGTAGGTCCGGGACTAGAGTCGGCGAGCAGTACTTC.